This T cell receptor (beta chain) emerged from a study of shared clonotypes between healthy human individuals (TCRdb year 2020). Background on the whole study: The cohort included a few men and a couple of women between 18 and 49 years of age. Different laboratories and diverse techniques were used to prepare libraries and sequence TCR repertoires, to increase sequencing depth and limit assay-specific biases. Per donor, leukapheresis produced somewhere between about 0.9 and 10 billion PBMCs. To estimate repertoire size and how much clonotype sharing occurs between individuals, the study deeply sequenced the blood TCR repertoires of about five healthy adults. Per donor, three plates each were used for CD4 naive and CD4 memory, two for CD8 naive, and one for CD8 memory.

Notes on this clone: Its cognate antigen has yet to be identified. Within one base of it there is no much larger clone, and no base qualities were kept.

Trimming removed 1 base from V and 5 bases from J, leaving 8 bases between the germline ends. From cysteine to phenylalanine, the CDR3 is 13 amino acids long. CDR3 DNA is the only sequence kept; it has 39 bases, read in frame from the first base. The germline V gene (reference sequence) gives CDR1 as SEHNR and CDR2 as FQNEAQ. Using the deep immunoSEQ assay, multiplex PCR amplified TCR CDR3 regions from genomic DNA. Genomic DNA extracted from each cell subset was distributed evenly over all wells of several immunoSEQ 96-well plates, and each plate served as one replicate. For sorted subsets, each replicate PCR was loaded with approximately 200 ng genomic DNA, equivalent to 25,000 to 30,000 T cell genomes. Purified libraries were measured with a Qubit 3.0 fluorometer, size-checked on a Bioanalyzer 2100, and measured again with the KAPA Library Quantification kit. A separate single-read 150-cycle Illumina NextSeq 550 flow cell was used to sequence each immunoSEQ 96-well plate. In the authors' own workflow: The immunoSEQ output contained only junctional sequences without quality scores, so filtering could not match that applied to full-length reads. To assign V/J genes and CDR3, sequences were annotated using PyIR, a Python wrapper for IgBLAST v1.9, with IMGT germline references. Reads were removed for weak V/J assignments (E-value above 1e-6), missing CDR3, stop codons, out-of-frame junctions, or ambiguous translated residues. V3J clonotypes were defined by identical inferred V gene, J gene, and CDR3 amino acid sequence. To compute the percentage overlap between repertoires, the number of shared unique clonotypes was divided by the size of the smaller repertoire. Repertoire richness was assessed with RTK rarefaction, the Chao1 estimator, and Recon v2.1 estimates of unobserved clonotypes. Generation probabilities for all TCRbeta clonotypes obtained by the gDNA method from a few donors were computed using OLGA. TCRdb retrieved this table from immuneACCESS and kept in-frame rearrangements only. Not all clones are present; in checked studies, unresolved V genes account for under half, and no reason is known for the remainder. Clone size and the V and J calls come from that table; the DNA yielded D and trimming. The sample table lists about 1 million clones, about three quarters of them with a count of one. The leading ten clones occupy less than 1.5% of the sample.

The donors were healthy, HIV-negative adults who had no recently reported acute infections or vaccinations. All donors were Caucasian adults living in Nashville, Tennessee, USA. CD4+ T cells were enriched by magnetic negative selection; naive cells were then positively selected on CD45RA, and the negative fraction formed the memory subset. Blood was collected by leukapheresis, and PBMCs were isolated by Ficoll-Histopaque density gradient centrifugation and then cryopreserved in liquid nitrogen vapor phase. Analytical flow cytometry was used to check the purity and quantity of every magnetically sorted T cell population. Each sorted fraction had its genomic DNA isolated and then quantified by UV absorbance on a Nanodrop 2000c. What the study reported, not specific to this receptor: Rarefaction of sorted-subset datasets indicated incomplete sequencing despite the large sequencing depth. Larger estimated clonotype richness was generally found for naive subsets than for memory subsets. Pairwise subsampling led to the expectation that sequencing depth would affect the degree of clonotype sharing among donors. Compared with non-shared clonotypes, the clonotypes found in all four sorted-subset donors had higher generation probabilities. When several donors were compared, the shared fraction of clonotypes was about 5% for naive CD4, 3% to 4% for naive CD8, roughly 2.5% for memory CD4, and around 0.4% for memory CD8. The genetic and exposure-history diversity represented was limited by the small number of donors. Only blood was sampled, and tissue TCR repertoires likely differ from those in blood.

The chain links TRBV7-9 with TRBJ2-5; no D gene can be assigned with confidence. This TCR was sampled from a man between 18 and 29 years old in good health. Sequencing used memory CD4+ T cells sorted from blood. The sample's cell subset or site label, in plain terms: CD45RA-negative fraction. The nucleotide sequence reads as follows: TGTGCCAGCAGCTTAGTTGGGGTCGAGACCCAGTACTTC. Its product reads: CASSLVGVETQYF.